The rows below give T cell receptor beta chains drawn from one sample of a study of blood T cell repertoires in COVID-19. Clones were read by immunoSEQ multiplex PCR, and TCRdb kept only the in-frame ones, dropping some. The sample shows 200,000 to 250,000 clones, more than 80% of them seen only once. The sequenced material came from PBMCs or T cells enriched from blood (not recorded which). Every receptor here comes from a woman aged 40 to 55 with acute COVID-19. Each CDR3 is given with its conserved first and last residue. The D gene is left open where the match is weak. Size is omitted from some rows. Given values are once, few, many or a class for expanded clones.

j_call v_call clone_size d_call cdr3_length cdr3_aa cdr3_nt
TRBJ1-5 TRBV2 - - 11 CASSDFWASTF TGTGCCAGCAGTGATTTTTGGGCCTCCACCTTT
TRBJ2-1 TRBV19 - - 14 CASSIGSSYNEQFF TGTGCCAGTAGTATAGGGTCCAGCTACAATGAGCAGTTCTTC
TRBJ1-2 TRBV19 - - 14 CASSYRPGDYGYTF TGTGCCAGTAGTTACAGGCCTGGTGACTATGGCTACACCTTC
TRBJ2-2 TRBV19 - - 14 CASSIDRWSEELFF TGTGCCAGTAGTATAGATCGATGGTCAGAGGAGCTGTTTTTT
TRBJ2-3 TRBV9 - - 15 CASSVVVGGTDTQYF TGTGCCAGCAGCGTAGTAGTAGGGGGCACAGATACGCAGTATTTT
TRBJ2-7 TRBV9 once TRBD1 15 CASSVGGDSSYEQYF TGTGCCAGCAGCGTAGGTGGGGACAGCTCCTACGAGCAGTACTTC
TRBJ2-1 TRBV30 - - 14 CAWSYTGAYNEQFF TGTGCCTGGAGTTATACCGGGGCCTACAATGAGCAGTTCTTC
TRBJ2-1 TRBV7-9 - - 13 CVLRAGAVNEQFF TGTGTTTTAAGGGCAGGGGCAGTCAATGAGCAGTTCTTC
TRBJ2-7 TRBV5-5 few TRBD1 14 CASSLWTGRYEQYF TGTGCCAGCAGCTTATGGACAGGGAGGTACGAGCAGTACTTC
TRBJ1-3 TRBV5-1 - - 17 CASSLAAGLSSGNTIYF TGCGCCAGCAGCTTGGCCGCAGGCCTAAGCTCTGGAAACACCATATATTTT
TRBJ1-2 TRBV5-1 - - 17 CASSLGRNSLINYGYTF TGCGCCAGCAGCTTGGGCAGGAACTCCCTGATTAACTATGGCTACACCTTC
TRBJ1-3 TRBV12-3/TRBV12-4 once - 12 CASGLSGNTIYF TGTGCCAGCGGGCTCTCTGGAAACACCATATATTTT
TRBJ1-1 TRBV11-2 - - 17 CASSLKGVRTANTEAFF TGTGCCAGCAGCTTAAAGGGGGTGAGGACGGCGAACACTGAAGCTTTCTTT
TRBJ1-2 TRBV24-1 - - 14 CATSDPGGAGGYTF TGTGCCACCAGTGACCCCGGAGGGGCGGGTGGCTACACCTTC
TRBJ2-3 TRBV7-2 - - 14 CASSLGRGTDTQYF TGTGCCAGCAGCTTAGGTCGCGGCACAGATACGCAGTATTTT
TRBJ1-6 TRBV2 - TRBD1 13 CASLGQGESPLHF TGTGCCAGCCTCGGTCAGGGGGAGTCACCCCTCCACTTT
TRBJ1-1 TRBV4-3 once - 13 CASSHGGVTEAFF TGCGCCAGCAGCCATGGAGGAGTAACTGAAGCTTTCTTT
TRBJ2-1 TRBV24-1 - - 11 CATSGVDKRFF TGTGCCACCAGTGGGGTGGACAAGCGGTTCTTC
TRBJ1-5 TRBV19 - - 15 CASSMAGLVEKPQHF TGTGCCAGTAGTATGGCAGGGTTGGTTGAGAAGCCCCAGCATTTT
TRBJ2-5 TRBV29-1 - TRBD1 14 CSVASGTGYETQYF TGCAGCGTTGCCTCTGGGACAGGGTACGAGACCCAGTACTTC
TRBJ1-2 TRBV5-5 - - 14 CASSLGRSNYGYTF TGTGCCAGCAGCTTGGGCAGGTCTAACTATGGCTACACCTTC
TRBJ2-2 TRBV5-4 once TRBD2 15 CASRGGGASTGELFF TGTGCCAGCAGGGGCGGGGGGGCCAGCACCGGGGAGCTGTTTTTT
TRBJ1-2 TRBV5-1 - - 14 CASSLNPSWEGYTF TGCGCCAGCAGCTTGAATCCTAGCTGGGAGGGCTACACCTTC
TRBJ1-5 TRBV19 - - 14 CASSERLNNQPQHF TGTGCCAGTAGTGAGAGACTGAACAATCAGCCCCAGCATTTT
TRBJ1-2 TRBV25-1 - - 13 CASSTQGFYGYTF TGTGCCAGCTCAACCCAGGGGTTCTATGGCTACACCTTC
TRBJ2-7 TRBV6-2/TRBV6-3 - TRBD2 15 CASSRRLAGGYEQYF TGTGCCAGCAGCCGTCGACTAGCGGGGGGGTACGAGCAGTACTTC
TRBJ1-1 TRBV7-9 - TRBD1 13 CASSWTRDSEAFF TGTGCCAGCAGCTGGACCCGGGACAGTGAAGCTTTCTTT
TRBJ1-1 TRBV6-5 - - 15 CASSYRDTANTEAFF TGTGCCAGCAGTTACCGAGACACCGCGAACACTGAAGCTTTCTTT
TRBJ1-3 TRBV18 - TRBD1 17 CASSPMRTGGAGNTIYF TGTGCCAGCTCACCAATGCGGACAGGGGGAGCTGGAAACACCATATATTTT
TRBJ1-2 TRBV5-1 - TRBD1 15 CASSAKTGTGDGYTF TGCGCCAGCAGCGCGAAGACCGGGACAGGGGACGGCTACACCTTC
TRBJ1-2 TRBV3-1/TRBV3-2 once - 15 CASSLSGLINYGYTF TGTGCCAGCAGCCTGTCTGGCCTGATTAACTATGGCTACACCTTC